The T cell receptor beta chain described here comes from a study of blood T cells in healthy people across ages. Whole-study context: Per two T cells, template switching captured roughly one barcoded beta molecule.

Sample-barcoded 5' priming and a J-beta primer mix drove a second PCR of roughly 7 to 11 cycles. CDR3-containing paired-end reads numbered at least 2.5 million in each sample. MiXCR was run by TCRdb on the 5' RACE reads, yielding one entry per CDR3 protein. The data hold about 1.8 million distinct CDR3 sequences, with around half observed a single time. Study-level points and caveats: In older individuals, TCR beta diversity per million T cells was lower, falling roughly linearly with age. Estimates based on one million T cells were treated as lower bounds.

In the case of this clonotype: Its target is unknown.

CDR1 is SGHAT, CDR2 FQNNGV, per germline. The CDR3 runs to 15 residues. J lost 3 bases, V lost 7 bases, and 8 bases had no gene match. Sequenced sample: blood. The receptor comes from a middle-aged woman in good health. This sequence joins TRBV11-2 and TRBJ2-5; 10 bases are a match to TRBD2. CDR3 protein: CASTPGLANEETQYF. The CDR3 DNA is TGTGCCAGCACCCCGGGACTAGCGAACGAAGAGACCCAGTACTTC.